Listed below are T cell receptor beta chains from one sample, sequenced in a study of immune aging and cytomegalovirus after organ transplant. Their target antigens are unknown. From the single-cell sequencing reads, TCRdb called clonotypes with MiXCR, one entry per CDR3 protein. The sample holds about 21,000 distinct CDR3 sequences, around 34% seen once. Here the sequenced sample was CMV peptide-activated CD4+ and CD8+ T cells sorted from blood, taken at five time points, pooled. The receptors here all came from a female donor who had a heart transplant and CMV viremia. The CDR3 runs from the conserved cysteine through the conserved F or W. Each record gives: V gene, J gene, clone size, D gene, CDR3 protein, CDR3 DNA. D genes are given only for firm matches. Only some rows state a clone size, as once, few, many or a class for expanded clones.

>TRBV12-3/TRBV12-4|TRBJ2-4|few|-
CASSLGSGKNIQYF
TGTGCCAGCAGTTTAGGTAGCGGTAAAAACATTCAGTACTTC
>TRBV7-9|TRBJ2-1|-|-
CASSLRAETEGEQFF
TGTGCCAGCAGCTTAAGGGCCGAGACTGAAGGTGAGCAGTTCTTC
>TRBV9|TRBJ1-4|-|-
CASSAPGSDEKQVF
TGTGCCAGCAGCGCCCCCGGCTCTGATGAAAAACAGGTTTTT
>TRBV28|TRBJ2-5|many|-
CASSESGGGETQYF
TGTGCCAGCAGCGAGTCGGGAGGGGGCGAGACCCAGTACTTC
>TRBV20-1|TRBJ2-1|medium-sized|TRBD2
CSATGLADYNEQFF
TGCAGTGCCACGGGACTAGCGGATTACAATGAGCAGTTCTTC
>TRBV5-4|TRBJ2-3|few|-
CASGGGPGQTTDTQYF
TGTGCCAGCGGCGGGGGACCGGGACAGACTACAGATACGCAGTATTTT
>TRBV11-2|TRBJ2-3|-|TRBD2
CASNSTPGLAGADTQYF
TGTGCCAGCAACTCGACACCGGGACTAGCGGGAGCCGATACGCAGTATTTT
>TRBV28|TRBJ2-7|medium-sized|TRBD2
CASRPGTLSGIGYEQYF
TGTGCCAGCAGGCCAGGGACACTTAGCGGGATAGGCTACGAGCAGTACTTC
>TRBV6-1|TRBJ2-7|few|TRBD1
CASRDRATYEQYF
TGTGCCAGCAGGGACAGGGCGACCTACGAGCAGTACTTC
>TRBV3-1|TRBJ2-1|many|TRBD2
CASSQLAGDNEQFF
TGTGCCAGCAGCCAACTAGCGGGAGACAATGAGCAGTTCTTC
>TRBV20-1|TRBJ1-1|few|TRBD1
CSARNDRAKNTEAFF
TGCAGTGCTAGGAATGACAGGGCTAAGAACACTGAAGCTTTCTTT
>TRBV18|TRBJ2-2|few|-
CASSPSAPTNTEELFF
TGTGCCAGCTCGCCGTCTGCACCTACGAACACCGAGGAGCTGTTTTTT
>TRBV6-1|TRBJ1-1|-|TRBD1
CASSDVLSGGTEAFF
TGTGCCAGCAGTGACGTATTGTCAGGGGGGACTGAAGCTTTCTTT
>TRBV7-8|TRBJ2-7|once|TRBD1
CASSPSGDRGSYEQYF
TGTGCCAGCAGCCCTTCGGGGGACAGGGGATCCTACGAGCAGTACTTC
>TRBV5-4|TRBJ1-1|many|-
CASSLETGNTEAFF
TGTGCCAGCAGCTTGGAGACCGGGAACACTGAAGCTTTCTTT
>TRBV9|TRBJ2-5|many|-
CASSPGTVETQYF
TGTGCCAGCAGCCCAGGAACAGTGGAGACCCAGTACTTC
>TRBV29-1|TRBJ2-1|-|TRBD1
CSVTPGTAGVGEQFF
TGCAGCGTCACACCCGGGACAGCAGGAGTTGGGGAGCAGTTCTTC
>TRBV7-2|TRBJ2-2|many|TRBD2
CASNPGTSGNKITGELFF
TGTGCCAGCAACCCCGGGACTAGCGGGAACAAAATCACCGGGGAGCTGTTTTTT
>TRBV13|TRBJ2-2|many|-
CASSPPGAPNTGELFF
TGTGCCAGCAGCCCGCCAGGGGCCCCGAACACCGGGGAGCTGTTTTTT
>TRBV7-3|TRBJ2-3|-|-
CASSLISTDTQYF
TGTGCCAGCAGCCTCATTAGCACAGATACGCAGTATTTT
>TRBV12-3/TRBV12-4|TRBJ2-7|few|TRBD2
CASRTSGLSSAEQYF
TGTGCCAGCAGAACTAGCGGGTTGTCCTCTGCCGAGCAGTACTTC
>TRBV29-1|TRBJ2-3|-|TRBD1
CSQSTGGTDTQYF
TGCAGCCAATCTACAGGGGGCACAGATACGCAGTATTTT
>TRBV27|TRBJ1-4|many|TRBD1
CASSSRQGDREKLFF
TGTGCCAGCAGTTCCCGACAGGGGGATAGGGAAAAACTGTTTTTT
>TRBV4-2|TRBJ2-3|few|-
CASSGGAVDTQYF
TGTGCCAGCAGCGGGGGGGCCGTAGATACGCAGTATTTT
>TRBV20-1|TRBJ2-4|-|-
CSARVENIQYF
TGCAGTGCTAGAGTAGAAAACATTCAGTACTTC
>TRBV2|TRBJ1-6|few|-
CACSVRQTYNSPPHF
TGTGCCTGCAGTGTGAGACAGACCTATAATTCACCCCCCCACTTT
>TRBV12-3/TRBV12-4|TRBJ2-6|-|TRBD1
CASSDRVSGANVLTF
TGTGCCAGCAGCGACAGGGTTAGTGGGGCCAACGTCCTGACTTTC
>TRBV6-2/TRBV6-3|TRBJ2-1|-|-
CASRGTEQFF
TGTGCCAGCAGGGGGACTGAGCAGTTCTTC
>TRBV20-1|TRBJ1-2|few|-
CSATESGGYTF
TGCAGTGCTACCGAGTCGGGGGGCTACACCTTC
>TRBV5-5|TRBJ1-2|-|-
CASSLVRPVYGYTF
TGTGCCAGCAGCTTGGTTCGGCCCGTCTATGGCTACACCTTC
>TRBV29-1|TRBJ2-3|-|-
CSVKWTGGTDTQYF
TGCAGCGTTAAATGGACGGGCGGAACAGATACGCAGTATTTT
>TRBV30|TRBJ2-5|-|-
CAWSGGEETQYF
TGTGCCTGGAGTGGCGGGGAGGAGACCCAGTACTTC
>TRBV28|TRBJ2-5|-|-
CASSGRGGYSPPQTQYF
TGTGCCAGCAGTGGGAGGGGGGGGTACTCCCCCCCCCAGACCCAGTACTTC